The subject of this entry is one TCR beta chain. Under the authors' procedure: Estimation of nucleated cell counts relied on the amplification of reference gene primers. Data came from immunoSEQ multiplex PCR; TCRdb stores just in-frame clones and leaves some out. That table furnishes V, J and clone size, whereas the DNA furnished D and trimming. Among about 88,000 clones listed, about 88% were seen once. This entry comes from a study of blood T cell repertoires in COVID-19. For the study at large: COVID-19 samples collected from the United States, Italy and Spain covered acute and convalescent phases. The analysed material was cDNA or gDNA that came from T cells, B-cell-depleted T cells, or PBMCs.

The germline CDR1 and CDR2 sequences are MNHNY and SVGAGI (reference sequence). Trimming cost V 5 bases and J 6 bases, with 14 bases left between them. The CDR3 consists of 14 residues. This chain links TRBV6-6 with TRBJ1-5; D possibly corresponds to TRBD1 (5 bases). This TCR was sampled from a woman over 75 with acute or convalescent COVID-19. What was sequenced was peripheral blood. CDR3 region: CASSGALEGQPQHF. In DNA form, the CDR3 reads TGTGCCAGCAGTGGGGCCTTGGAGGGTCAGCCCCAGCATTTT.